This TCR beta chain was found in a study of blood T cell repertoires in COVID-19. Study as a whole: From the United States, Italy and Spain came samples of acute and convalescent COVID-19. The analysed material was cDNA or gDNA that came from T cells, B-cell-depleted T cells, or PBMCs.

Original processing methods: Reference gene primer amplification gave estimated nucleated cell counts. Sequencing used immunoSEQ multiplex PCR; TCRdb keeps in-frame clones, though not all of them. D and trimming come from the DNA, and the V and J calls and clone size come from that table. The sample contains roughly 700,000 clones, about 87% of which appear only once. CDR1 SQVTM and CDR2 ANQGSEA come from the germline V gene. The CDR3 consists of 13 residues. J gave up 4 bases and V 7 bases, and 8 bases lay outside the gene matches. This sequence originates from a woman between 18 and 29 years old with acute or convalescent COVID-19. The material sequenced was peripheral blood. The chain carries TRBV29-1 and TRBJ1-2, with 8 bases lining up with TRBD1. CDR3 sequence reads: CSDLTGEGYGYTF. As DNA, the CDR3 is TGCAGCGATTTGACAGGGGAGGGCTATGGCTACACCTTC. The variable domain in full, completed from reference TRBV29-1 and TRBJ1-2, reads SAVISQKPSRDICQRGTSLTIQCQVDSQVTMMFWYRQQPGQSLTLIATANQGSEATYESGFVIDKFPISRPNLTFSTLTVSNMSPEDSSIYLCSDLTGEGYGYTFGSGTRLTVV.